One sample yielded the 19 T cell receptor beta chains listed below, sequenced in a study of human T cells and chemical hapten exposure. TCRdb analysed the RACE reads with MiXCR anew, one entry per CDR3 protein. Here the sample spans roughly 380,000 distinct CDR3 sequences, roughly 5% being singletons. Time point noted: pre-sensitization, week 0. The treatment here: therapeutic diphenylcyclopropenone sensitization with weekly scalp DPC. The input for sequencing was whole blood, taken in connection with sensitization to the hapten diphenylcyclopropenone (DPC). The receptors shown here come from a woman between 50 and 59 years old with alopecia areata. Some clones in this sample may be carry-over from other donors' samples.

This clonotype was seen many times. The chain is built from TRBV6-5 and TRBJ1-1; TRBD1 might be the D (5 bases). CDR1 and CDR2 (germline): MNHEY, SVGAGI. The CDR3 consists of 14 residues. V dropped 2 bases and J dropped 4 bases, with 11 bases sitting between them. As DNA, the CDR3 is TGTGCCAGCAGTTACCACGTTAGGGGCACTGAAGCTTTCTTT. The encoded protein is CASSYHVRGTEAFF.

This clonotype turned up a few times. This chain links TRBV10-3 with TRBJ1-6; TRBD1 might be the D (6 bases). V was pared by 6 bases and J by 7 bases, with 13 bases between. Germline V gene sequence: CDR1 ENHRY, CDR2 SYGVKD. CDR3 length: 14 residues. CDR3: CAIRPGAENSPLHF. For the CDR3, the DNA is TGTGCCATCAGGCCGGGGGCGGAAAATTCACCCCTCCACTTT.

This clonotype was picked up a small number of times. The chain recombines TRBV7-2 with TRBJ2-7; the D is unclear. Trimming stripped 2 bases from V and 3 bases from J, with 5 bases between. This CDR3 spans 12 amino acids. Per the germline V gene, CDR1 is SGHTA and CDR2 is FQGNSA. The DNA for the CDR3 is TGTGCCAGCAGCTTAATCTTCTACGAGCAGTACTTC. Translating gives CASSLIFYEQYF.

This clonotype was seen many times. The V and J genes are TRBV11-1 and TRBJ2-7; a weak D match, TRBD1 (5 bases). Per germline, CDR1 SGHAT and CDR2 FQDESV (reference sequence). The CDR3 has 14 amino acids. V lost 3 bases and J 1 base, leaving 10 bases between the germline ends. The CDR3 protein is CASSFRQLSYEQYF. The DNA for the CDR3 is TGTGCCAGCAGCTTCAGACAGCTGTCCTACGAGCAGTACTTC. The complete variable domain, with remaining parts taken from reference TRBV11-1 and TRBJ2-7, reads EAEVAQSPRYKITEKSQAVAFWCDPISGHATLYWYRQILGQGPELLVQFQDESVVDDSQLPKDRFSAERLKGVDSTLKIQPAELGDSAMYLCASSFRQLSYEQYFGPGTRLTVT.

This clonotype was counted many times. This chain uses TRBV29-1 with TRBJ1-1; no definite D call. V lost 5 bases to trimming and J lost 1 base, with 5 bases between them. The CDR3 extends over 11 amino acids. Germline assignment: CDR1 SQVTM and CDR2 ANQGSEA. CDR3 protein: CSVSENTEAFF. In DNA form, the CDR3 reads TGCAGCGTTTCAGAGAACACTGAAGCTTTCTTT.

The CDR3 region has the DNA TGCAGTTACAGGGTGGGGACCGGGGAGCTGTTTTTT. Translation: CSYRVGTGELFF. The chain couples TRBV20-1 to TRBJ2-2; D perhaps matches TRBD1 (6 bases). The germline V and J ends were trimmed by 8 bases and 5 bases, with 12 bases remaining between them. The germline CDR1 and CDR2 sequences are DFQATT and SNEGSKA (reference sequence). The CDR3 runs to 12 residues.

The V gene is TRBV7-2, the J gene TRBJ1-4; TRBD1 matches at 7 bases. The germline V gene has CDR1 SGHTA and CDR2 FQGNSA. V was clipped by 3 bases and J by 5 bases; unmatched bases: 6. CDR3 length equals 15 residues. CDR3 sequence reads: CASSLGSGQNEKLFF. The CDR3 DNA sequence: TGTGCCAGCAGCTTGGGATCGGGACAGAATGAAAAACTGTTTTTT.

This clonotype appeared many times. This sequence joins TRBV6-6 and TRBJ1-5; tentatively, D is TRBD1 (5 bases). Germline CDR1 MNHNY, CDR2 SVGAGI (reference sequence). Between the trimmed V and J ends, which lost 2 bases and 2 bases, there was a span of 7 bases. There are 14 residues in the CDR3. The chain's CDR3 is CASSYAGGNQPQHF. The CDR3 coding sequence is TGTGCCAGCAGTTACGCGGGGGGCAATCAGCCCCAGCATTTT.

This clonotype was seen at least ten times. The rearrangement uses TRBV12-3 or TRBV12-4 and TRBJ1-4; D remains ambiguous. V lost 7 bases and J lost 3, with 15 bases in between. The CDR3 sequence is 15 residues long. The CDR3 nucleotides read TGTGCCAGCAAGAGAGACACTTGGGCTAATGAAAAACTGTTTTTT. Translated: CASKRDTWANEKLFF.

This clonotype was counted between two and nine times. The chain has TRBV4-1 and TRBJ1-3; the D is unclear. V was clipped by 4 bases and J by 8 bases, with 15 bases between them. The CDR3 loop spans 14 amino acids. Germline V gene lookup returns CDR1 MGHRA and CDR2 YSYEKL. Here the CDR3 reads CASSPPERAHTIYF. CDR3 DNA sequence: TGCGCCAGCAGCCCTCCTGAACGGGCACACACCATATATTTT.

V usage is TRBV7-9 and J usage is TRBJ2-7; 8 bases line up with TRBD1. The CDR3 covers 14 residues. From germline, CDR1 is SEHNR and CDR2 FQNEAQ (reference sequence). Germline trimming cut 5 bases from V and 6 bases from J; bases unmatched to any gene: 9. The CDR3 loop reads CASSPDRGSSEQYF. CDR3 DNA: TGTGCCAGCAGCCCTGACAGGGGTTCTAGCGAGCAGTACTTC.

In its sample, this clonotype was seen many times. CDR3 DNA: TGTGCCATCAGATCGGACAGTAGCTCCTACGAGCAGTACTTC. It yields the protein CAIRSDSSSYEQYF. The V and J genes are TRBV10-3 and TRBJ2-7; possible D gene TRBD1, 6 bases. The CDR3 has 14 amino acids. The germline V and J ends were trimmed by 6 bases and 0 bases, with 12 bases remaining between them. Germline V gives CDR1 ENHRY, CDR2 SYGVKD.

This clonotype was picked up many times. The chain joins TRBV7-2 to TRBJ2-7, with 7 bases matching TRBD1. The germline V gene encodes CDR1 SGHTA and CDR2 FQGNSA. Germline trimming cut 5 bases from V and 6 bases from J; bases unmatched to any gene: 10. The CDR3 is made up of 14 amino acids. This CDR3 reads CASSTGTAEVEQYF. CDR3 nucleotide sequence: TGTGCCAGCAGCACCGGGACAGCCGAAGTCGAGCAGTACTTC. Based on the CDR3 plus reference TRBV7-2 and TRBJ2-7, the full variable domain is GAGVSQSPSNKVTEKGKDVELRCDPISGHTALYWYRQSLGQGLEFLIYFQGNSAPDKSGLPSDRFSAERTGGSVSTLTIQRTQQEDSAVYLCASSTGTAEVEQYFGPGTRLTVT.

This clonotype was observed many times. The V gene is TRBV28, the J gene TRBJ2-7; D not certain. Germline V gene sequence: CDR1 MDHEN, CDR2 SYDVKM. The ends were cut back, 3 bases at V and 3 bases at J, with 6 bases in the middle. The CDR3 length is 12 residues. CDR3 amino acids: CASSFGDYEQYF. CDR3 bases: TGTGCCAGCAGTTTCGGAGACTACGAGCAGTACTTC.

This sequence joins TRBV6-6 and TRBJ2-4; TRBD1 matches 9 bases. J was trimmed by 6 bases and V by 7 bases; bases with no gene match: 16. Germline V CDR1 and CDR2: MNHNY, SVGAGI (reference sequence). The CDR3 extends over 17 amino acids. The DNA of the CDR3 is TGTGCCAGCATTTCGTTAGACTGGGACAGGGATACAAACATTCAGTACTTC. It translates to CASISLDWDRDTNIQYF.

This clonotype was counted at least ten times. The CDR3 DNA reads as TGTGCCAGCAGTTACGGGAGAGCACAGAACACTGAAGCTTTCTTT. It yields the protein CASSYGRAQNTEAFF. This chain joins TRBV6-5 and TRBJ1-1; D is undetermined. Trimming pared 2 bases from V and 1 base from J, leaving 11 bases between. Germline CDR1 reads MNHEY; CDR2 reads SVGAGI. There are 15 residues in the CDR3.

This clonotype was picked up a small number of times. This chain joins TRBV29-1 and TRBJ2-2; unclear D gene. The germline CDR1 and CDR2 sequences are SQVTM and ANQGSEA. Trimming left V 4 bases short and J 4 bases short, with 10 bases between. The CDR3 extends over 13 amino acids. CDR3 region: CSVVAWGTGELFF. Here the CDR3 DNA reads TGCAGCGTTGTGGCATGGGGCACCGGGGAGCTGTTTTTT.

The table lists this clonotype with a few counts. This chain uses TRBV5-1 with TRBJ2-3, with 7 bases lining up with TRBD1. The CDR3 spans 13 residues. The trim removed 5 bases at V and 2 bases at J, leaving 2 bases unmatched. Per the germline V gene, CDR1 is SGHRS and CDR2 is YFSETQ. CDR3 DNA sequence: TGCGCCAGCAGACAGGGGAACACAGATACGCAGTATTTT. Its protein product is CASRQGNTDTQYF.

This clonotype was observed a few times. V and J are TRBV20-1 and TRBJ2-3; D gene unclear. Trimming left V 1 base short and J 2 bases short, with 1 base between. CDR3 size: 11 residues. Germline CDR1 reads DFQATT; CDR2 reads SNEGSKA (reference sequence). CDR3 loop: CSARATDTQYF. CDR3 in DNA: TGCAGTGCTAGAGCCACAGATACGCAGTATTTT.